What follows is one TCR beta chain and its context. The record originates from a study of cytomegalovirus exposure and HLA in healthy donors. PCR primers comprised 60 Vbeta and 13 Jbeta primers. The data were produced by immunoSEQ multiplex PCR, yet TCRdb's version contains in-frame clones alone and is incomplete. The sample includes some 140,000 clones, around 67% of them seen just once. V shed 3 bases, J shed 3 bases, and the junction held 5 bases outside the gene matches. Germline CDR1 LNHNV, CDR2 YYDKDF (reference sequence). CDR3 length: 16 residues. This sequence joins TRBV15 and TRBJ2-1; 10 positions agree with TRBD2. This clonotype was sampled from a man between 18 and 35 years old in good health and CMV-seropositive. The source material was PBMCs. The CDR3 nucleotides are TGTGCCACCAGCAGCCCTAGCGGGGGTTACTACAATGAGCAGTTCTTC. Amino acids: CATSSPSGGYYNEQFF.